This paragraph covers one T cell receptor (beta chain) sequence. As yet, its antigen is unknown. V shed 2 bases and J 1 base; nucleotides not matched to a gene: 8. The CDR3 is made up of 19 amino acids. The germline CDR1 and CDR2 sequences are SGDLS and YYNGEE. Per the study methods: Owing to the provision of junction-only sequences devoid of quality scores by immunoSEQ, filtering differed. The protocol was immunoSEQ multiplex PCR, while the TCRdb copy is restricted to in-frame clones and leaves out a portion. The D gene and trimming were derived from the DNA, and the V and J assignments and clone size from that table. This sample has about 1.1 million clones; approximately 78% occur once, and the top ten carry 0.55% to 0.7%. These data originate in a study of shared clonotypes between healthy human individuals. About the research overall: Donors consisted of two women and a few men between 18 and 49. A donor's plate count was three for CD4 naive and three for CD4 memory; CD8 naive had two and CD8 memory one.

Findings and limits, study-wide: Shared clonotypes across all four donors exceeded non-shared ones in generation probability.

Input material: memory CD4+ T cells from PBMCs. Noted subset: CD45RA-negative fraction. The V call is TRBV9, the J call TRBJ2-1; TRBD2 matches 14 bases. The origin of this receptor is a man aged 18 to 29 in good health. Some clones in this sample may be carry-over from other donors' samples. The CDR3 is CASSVGTSGSFWSYNEQFF. The CDR3 DNA reads TGTGCCAGCAGCGTGGGGACTAGCGGGAGTTTCTGGTCCTACAATGAGCAGTTCTTC.